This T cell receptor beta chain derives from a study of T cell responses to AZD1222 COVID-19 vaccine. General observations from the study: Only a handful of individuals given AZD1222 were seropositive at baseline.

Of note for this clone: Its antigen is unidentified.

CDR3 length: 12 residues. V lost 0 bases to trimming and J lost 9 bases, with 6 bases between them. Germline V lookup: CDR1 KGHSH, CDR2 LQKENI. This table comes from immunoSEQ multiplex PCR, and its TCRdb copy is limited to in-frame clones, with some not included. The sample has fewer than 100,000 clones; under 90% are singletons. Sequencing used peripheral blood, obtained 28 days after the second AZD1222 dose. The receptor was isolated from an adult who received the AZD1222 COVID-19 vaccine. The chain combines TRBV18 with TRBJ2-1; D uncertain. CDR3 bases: TGTGCCAGCTCACCACCGGTAGGTGAGCAGTTCTTC. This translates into CASSPPVGEQFF.